Shown below are 32 T cell receptor beta chains from a single sample sequenced in a study of OX40 agonist ivuxolimab in advanced cancers. The table came from immunoSEQ multiplex PCR; TCRdb's copy has only in-frame clones and leaves some out. The sample contains fewer than 6,000 clones, around 62% of which appear only once. This material consisted of CD4+ or CD8+ T cells sorted from blood, taken in a trial of the OX40 agonist ivuxolimab. The receptor source for this set is an adult with an advanced solid tumor such as melanoma, head and neck, liver or kidney cancer.

The chain uses TRBV19 and TRBJ2-1; maybe TRBD2 (5 bases). This CDR3 is built from 13 residues. V was shortened by 4 bases and J by 7 bases, with 11 bases between the two germline ends. The germline V gene encodes CDR1 LNHDA and CDR2 SQIVND (reference sequence). The CDR3 here is CASSTHLANEQFF. CDR3 nucleotide sequence: TGTGCCAGTAGTACCCATCTAGCAAATGAGCAGTTCTTC.

This clone qualifies as medium-sized. The same CDR3 arises from other DNA sequences in this sample as well. V usage is TRBV6-5 and J usage is TRBJ1-1; no clear D. The CDR3 is 13 amino acids. Looked up from germline, CDR1 is MNHEY and CDR2 is SVGAGI. The V and J ends lost 0 bases and 5 bases respectively, with 7 bases between them. The CDR3 here is CASSYSEVTEAFF. Written as DNA, the CDR3 is TGTGCCAGCAGTTACTCCGAGGTTACTGAAGCTTTCTTT.

The J gene is TRBJ2-1, the V gene TRBV14; 10 bases agree with TRBD2. CDR3 length equals 15 residues. The J segment lost 4 bases and the V segment lost 4 bases, leaving 4 bases of the junction unmatched. From germline, CDR1 is SGHDN and CDR2 FVKESK. CDR3 sequence reads: CASSPLAGVYNEQFF. In DNA form, the CDR3 reads TGTGCCAGCAGCCCCCTAGCGGGAGTTTACAATGAGCAGTTCTTC. Complete variable domain (other parts from reference TRBV14 and TRBJ2-1): EAGVTQFPSHSVIEKGQTVTLRCDPISGHDNLYWYRRVMGKEIKFLLHFVKESKQDESGMPNNRFLAERTGGTYSTLKVQPAELEDSGVYFCASSPLAGVYNEQFFGPGTRLTVL.

This clone showed up just once. The chain carries TRBV4-1 and TRBJ2-1; maybe TRBD2 (6 bases). Trimming cost V 0 bases and J 5 bases, with 11 bases left between them. Germline V gene lookup returns CDR1 MGHRA and CDR2 YSYEKL. The CDR3 consists of 15 residues. The CDR3, as DNA: TGCGCCAGCAGCCAAGATGGGGCTAGCGACAATGAGCAGTTCTTC. This encodes CASSQDGASDNEQFF.

The chain links TRBV5-8 to TRBJ2-7, with 9 nucleotides matching TRBD1. Germline CDR1 is SGHTS and CDR2 is YDEGEE. With 4 bases clipped from V and 4 bases from J, the junction kept 12 bases outside the gene matches. This CDR3 has 16 residues. The CDR3 DNA sequence: TGTGCCAGCAGCCGAACCGGGACAGGGTATGTTTACGAGCAGTACTTC. Its translation is CASSRTGTGYVYEQYF.

The V call is TRBV28, the J call TRBJ2-7; TRBD1 or TRBD2 may be the D gene (6 bases each). The germline CDR1 and CDR2 sequences are MDHEN and SYDVKM. This CDR3 is 13 amino acids long. Trimming took 5 bases from V and 5 from J, leaving 13 bases between them. The CDR3 bases are TGTGCCAGCAGTCCGGAGGGGGTCGACGAGCAGTACTTC. Translation: CASSPEGVDEQYF.

The chain carries TRBV13 and TRBJ2-7; D unresolved. Germline V gives CDR1 PRHDT, CDR2 FYEKMQ (reference sequence). This CDR3 has 11 amino acids. Trimming removed 4 bases from V and 6 bases from J, with 7 bases in between. The CDR3 loop is CASSSFGEQYF. The CDR3 DNA follows: TGTGCCAGCAGCTCCTTCGGCGAGCAGTACTTC.

The chain links TRBV10-3 to TRBJ2-7, with D possibly matching TRBD1 (6 bases). CDR1 ENHRY and CDR2 SYGVKD come from the germline V gene. The CDR3 consists of 13 residues. Trimming pared 7 bases from V and 0 bases from J, leaving 10 bases between. The CDR3 loop reads CAITPDSSYEQYF. CDR3 DNA: TGTGCCATCACCCCGGACAGCTCCTACGAGCAGTACTTC.

This clone has a handful of counts. In DNA, the CDR3 is TGTGCCATCACGGGGGGCATCGGTGGGGCCAACGTCCTGACTTTC. It encodes CAITGGIGGANVLTF. This chain joins TRBV10-3 and TRBJ2-6, with D maybe TRBD2 (7 bases). V lost 7 bases to trimming and J lost 3 bases, with 13 bases between them. The CDR3 runs to 15 residues. Germline loops: CDR1 ENHRY, CDR2 SYGVKD.

This clone is medium-sized in the sample. This CDR3 reads CASSHGTYEQYF. The CDR3 DNA reads TGTGCCAGCAGCCATGGGACCTACGAGCAGTACTTC. The V and J genes are TRBV7-9 and TRBJ2-7, with D uncertain. Germline CDR1 reads SEHNR; CDR2 reads FQNEAQ (reference sequence). The CDR3 is 12 amino acids. The V gene lost 5 bases and the J gene lost 2 bases, with 7 bases spanning the gap.

The genes are TRBV5-4 and TRBJ2-1, with 12 bases identical to TRBD2. The CDR3 length is 15 residues. V lost 1 base and J lost 10; bases outside the gene matches: 6. Germline V gene sequence: CDR1 SGHNT, CDR2 YYREEE (reference sequence). The CDR3 DNA is TGTGCCAGCAGCTTGTGGACTAGCGGGATCAGCGAGCAGTTCTTC. Translated, it gives CASSLWTSGISEQFF.

This clone was picked up a small number of times. V is TRBV7-9 and J is TRBJ1-2, with 9 bases that match TRBD1. V lost 4 bases and J lost 1; bases outside the gene matches: 4. The V gene's germline CDR1 is SEHNR and CDR2 FQNEAQ (reference sequence). The CDR3 sequence is 15 residues long. The CDR3 spells CASSYGTGLNYGYTF. In DNA, the CDR3 is TGTGCCAGCAGCTACGGGACAGGGCTTAACTATGGCTACACCTTC.

This clone came up a few times. This chain connects TRBV7-9 to TRBJ1-1; 9 positions agree with TRBD1. There are 16 residues in the CDR3. Germline CDR1 is SEHNR and CDR2 is FQNEAQ (reference sequence). Germline trimming cut 6 bases from V and 0 bases from J; bases unmatched to any gene: 8. The CDR3 protein is CASRRQGVPMNTEAFF. CDR3 coding DNA: TGTGCCAGCAGACGACAGGGGGTTCCCATGAACACTGAAGCTTTCTTT.

Notes on this clone: It differs at one base from a far larger clone, so likely a read error. This rearrangement joins TRBV7-6 to TRBJ2-2; D is unclear. The germline CDR1 and CDR2 sequences are SGHVS and FNYEAQ. V was cut by 5 bases and J by 1 base, with 5 bases left in between. CDR3 length: 13 residues. The CDR3 DNA follows: TGTGCCAGCAGCCTAGGGAACACCGGGGAGCTGTTTTTT. Its protein is CASSLGNTGELFF.

The V and J genes are TRBV10-3 and TRBJ2-7, with TRBD2 as a possible D gene (6 bases). The CDR3 is made up of 12 amino acids. V gave up 6 bases and J gave up 3 bases, with 9 bases separating them. The germline V gene has CDR1 ENHRY and CDR2 SYGVKD. The CDR3 nucleotides read TGTGCCATCAGGGGGCGGGGCTACGAGCAGTACTTC. It yields the protein CAIRGRGYEQYF.

The chain is built from TRBV19 and TRBJ2-3; D unclear. The V and J ends lost 5 bases and 3 bases respectively, with 6 bases between them. CDR3 size: 12 residues. CDR1 is LNHDA and CDR2 is SQIVND in the germline V gene (reference sequence). CDR3 region: CASSPSTDTQYF. The DNA for the CDR3 is TGTGCCAGTAGTCCCTCGACAGATACGCAGTATTTT.

The chain couples TRBV2 to TRBJ1-2; the match to TRBD1 covers 7 bases. The CDR3 is made up of 13 amino acids. V was clipped by 4 bases and J by 5 bases; unmatched bases: 4. Germline V gene sequence: CDR1 SNHLY, CDR2 FYNNEI. The CDR3 bases are TGTGCCAGCAGTGTGGGGACAGTTTATGGCTACACCTTC. The encoded protein is CASSVGTVYGYTF.

The V call is TRBV5-4, the J call TRBJ1-2; D is perhaps TRBD1 (5 bases). CDR1 and CDR2 (germline): SGHNT, YYREEE (reference sequence). V gave up 0 bases and J gave up 0 bases, with 9 bases separating them. This CDR3 comprises 15 residues. Written as DNA, the CDR3 is TGTGCCAGCAGCTTGGCCAGGGCTGCTAACTATGGCTACACCTTC. This sequence encodes CASSLARAANYGYTF.

The chain has TRBV19 and TRBJ1-1; no clear D. Trimming took off 6 bases at V and 7 bases at J, with 15 bases between the two ends. CDR3 length: 13 residues. Germline V lookup: CDR1 LNHDA, CDR2 SQIVND (reference sequence). CDR3 coding DNA: TGTGCCAGTAGCACCCCCTTTCGGGATGAAGCTTTCTTT. Encoded protein: CASSTPFRDEAFF.

The rearrangement uses TRBV6-6 and TRBJ2-5, with D perhaps matching TRBD2 (6 bases). With 1 base removed from V and 14 bases from J, the gap between germline ends came to 14 bases. The germline gives CDR1 MNHNY, CDR2 SVGAGI (reference sequence). CDR3 length equals 12 residues. The CDR3: CASSYFGGGQYF. CDR3 nucleotides: TGTGCCAGCAGTTACTTTGGGGGAGGCCAATACTTC.

The chain couples TRBV5-1 to TRBJ1-1; 8 nucleotides agree with TRBD1. This CDR3 spans 15 amino acids. The germline V gene encodes CDR1 SGHRS and CDR2 YFSETQ. The V and J ends lost 4 bases and 4 bases, in that order; junction bases with no gene match: 9. The CDR3 is CASSVWTGQRTEAFF. DNA for the CDR3: TGCGCCAGCAGCGTATGGACAGGGCAACGCACTGAAGCTTTCTTT.

This chain links TRBV30 with TRBJ2-7, with 7 nucleotides matching TRBD1. J gave up 6 bases and V 3 bases, and 5 bases lay outside the gene matches. This CDR3 region has 12 residues. In germline, CDR1 is GTSNPN, CDR2 SVGIG (reference sequence). This CDR3 is CAWRATGPEQYF. The CDR3 DNA reads as TGTGCCTGGAGGGCGACAGGGCCCGAGCAGTACTTC.

This clone has only a few counts. The chain combines TRBV7-8 with TRBJ2-1; 10 nucleotides agree with TRBD2. V shed 6 bases, J shed 4 bases, and the junction held 6 bases outside the gene matches. The CDR3 is 15 residues long. Per the germline V gene, CDR1 is SGHVS and CDR2 is FQNEAQ. The CDR3 here is CASRLGLALYNEQFF. CDR3 nucleotides: TGTGCCAGCAGACTGGGACTAGCGTTGTACAATGAGCAGTTCTTC.

This clone appeared a single time. This chain connects TRBV10-3 to TRBJ2-2; the match to TRBD2 covers 8 bases. The CDR3 is 17 amino acids. CDR1 is ENHRY and CDR2 is SYGVKD in the germline V gene. V shed 3 bases and J 3 bases; nucleotides not matched to a gene: 9. The CDR3 bases are TGTGCCATCAGTGACTTAATGGGACTAGGGTACACCGGGGAGCTGTTTTTT. It codes for CAISDLMGLGYTGELFF.

The chain joins TRBV21-1 to TRBJ1-1. TRBV21-1 is given as a pseudogene. CDR3 length: 15 amino acids. For the CDR3, the DNA is TGTGCCAGCAGCCCCCGGGGGCAGGTGGACACTGAAGCTTTCTTT. This gives the protein CASSPRGQVDTEAFF.

The chain joins TRBV11-2 to TRBJ2-4, with 14 bases aligning to TRBD2. V trimming: 3 bases; J trimming: 1 base; junction bases outside the gene matches: 5. The CDR3 loop spans 18 amino acids. CDR1 is SGHAT and CDR2 is FQNNGV in the germline V gene. In DNA form, the CDR3 reads TGTGCCAGCAGCTTCCCGCGGACTAGCGGGAGGGCCAAAAACATTCAGTACTTC. This gives the protein CASSFPRTSGRAKNIQYF.

CDR3 residues: CASSLASSNQPQHF. The CDR3 nucleotides read TGTGCCAGCAGTTTAGCCTCATCCAATCAGCCCCAGCATTTT. The rearrangement uses TRBV27 and TRBJ1-5; D ambiguous. Between the trimmed V and J ends, which lost 2 bases and 3 bases, there was a span of 8 bases. This CDR3 is built from 14 residues. Looked up from germline, CDR1 is MNHEY and CDR2 is SMNVEV (reference sequence).

There are a few counts of this clone. The chain couples TRBV19 to TRBJ2-2, with D unclear. The CDR3 is 13 residues long. Germline assignment: CDR1 LNHDA and CDR2 SQIVND (reference sequence). The V end lost 6 bases, the J end lost 8 bases, and 13 bases lay between the germline ends. CDR3 amino acids: CASSPGPVGELFF. The DNA for the CDR3 is TGTGCCAGTAGCCCCGGTCCGGTTGGGGAGCTGTTTTTT. Full variable domain (missing parts from reference TRBV19 and TRBJ2-2): DGGITQSPKYLFRKEGQNVTLSCEQNLNHDAMYWYRQDPGQGLRLIYYSQIVNDFQKGDIAEGYSVSREKKESFPLTVTSAQKNPTAFYLCASSPGPVGELFFGEGSRLTVL.

This chain joins TRBV6-4 and TRBJ1-5; tentatively, D is TRBD1 (6 bases). Trimming cost V 0 bases and J 6 bases, with 15 bases left between them. This CDR3 comprises 16 residues. From germline, CDR1 is MRHNA and CDR2 SNTAGT. The CDR3 here is CASSDSAGDSVQPQHF. CDR3 DNA sequence: TGTGCCAGCAGTGACTCGGCAGGGGATTCAGTTCAGCCCCAGCATTTT.

The chain links TRBV10-2 to TRBJ1-1; D is ambiguous. Trimming shortened V by 7 bases and J by 1 base, and 13 bases separated the two germline ends. Germline lookup yields CDR1 WSHSY and CDR2 SAAADI. The CDR3 consists of 14 residues. Here the CDR3 reads CASNKDGWNTEAFF. CDR3 coding DNA: TGCGCCAGCAATAAGGACGGTTGGAACACTGAAGCTTTCTTT.

The V and J genes are TRBV2 and TRBJ2-7; D gene ambiguous. This CDR3 is 12 amino acids long. V dropped 3 bases and J dropped 3 bases, with 6 bases sitting between them. Germline V lookup: CDR1 SNHLY, CDR2 FYNNEI. In DNA form, the CDR3 reads TGTGCCAGCAGTGACGTCAACTACGAGCAGTACTTC. Translated: CASSDVNYEQYF.

This chain uses TRBV4-1 with TRBJ1-2; the D gene is possibly TRBD1 (5 bases). The CDR3 contains 14 residues. The V gene's germline CDR1 is MGHRA and CDR2 YSYEKL. Trimming took 1 base from V and 8 from J, leaving 14 bases between them. CDR3 bases: TGCGCCAGCAGCCAAGGGGGCACTTTCGGGGGCTACACCTTC. It encodes CASSQGGTFGGYTF.